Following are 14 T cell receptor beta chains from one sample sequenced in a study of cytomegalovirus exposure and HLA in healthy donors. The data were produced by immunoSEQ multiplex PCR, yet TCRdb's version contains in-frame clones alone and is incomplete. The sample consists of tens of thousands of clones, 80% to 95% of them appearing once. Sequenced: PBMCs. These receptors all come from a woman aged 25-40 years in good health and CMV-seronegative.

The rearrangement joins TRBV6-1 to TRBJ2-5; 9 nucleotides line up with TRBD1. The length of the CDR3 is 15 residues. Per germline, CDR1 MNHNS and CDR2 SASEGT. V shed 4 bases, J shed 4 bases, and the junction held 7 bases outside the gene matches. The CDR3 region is CASSGGDRAGETQYF. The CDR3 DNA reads TGTGCCAGCAGTGGAGGGGACAGGGCGGGAGAGACCCAGTACTTC.

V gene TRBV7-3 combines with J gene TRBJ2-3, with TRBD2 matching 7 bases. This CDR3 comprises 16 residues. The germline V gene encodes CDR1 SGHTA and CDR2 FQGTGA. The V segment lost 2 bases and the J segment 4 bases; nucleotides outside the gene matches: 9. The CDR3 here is CASSLSAGDSADTQYF. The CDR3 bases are TGTGCCAGCAGCTTATCGGCGGGAGACTCCGCAGATACGCAGTATTTT.

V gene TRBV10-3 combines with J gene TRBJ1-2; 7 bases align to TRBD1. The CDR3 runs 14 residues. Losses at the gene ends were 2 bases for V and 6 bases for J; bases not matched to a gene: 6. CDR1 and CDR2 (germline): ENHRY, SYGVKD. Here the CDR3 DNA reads TGTGCCATCAGTGAGATCGGGACAGCGGATGGCTACACCTTC. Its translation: CAISEIGTADGYTF.

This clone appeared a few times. The CDR3 DNA sequence: TGTGCCAGTAGTTCCTACAATCAGCCCCAGCATTTT. It encodes CASSSYNQPQHF. The chain is built from TRBV19 and TRBJ1-5; no reliable D call. Germline V gives CDR1 LNHDA, CDR2 SQIVND (reference sequence). Trimming removed 5 bases from V and 3 bases from J, with 5 bases in between. CDR3 size: 12 residues.

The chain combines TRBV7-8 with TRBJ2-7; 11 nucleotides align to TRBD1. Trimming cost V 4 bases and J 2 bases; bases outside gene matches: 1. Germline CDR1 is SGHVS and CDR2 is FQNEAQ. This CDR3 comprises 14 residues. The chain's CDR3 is CASSSDRGPYEQYF. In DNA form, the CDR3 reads TGTGCCAGCAGCTCGGACAGGGGGCCCTACGAGCAGTACTTC.

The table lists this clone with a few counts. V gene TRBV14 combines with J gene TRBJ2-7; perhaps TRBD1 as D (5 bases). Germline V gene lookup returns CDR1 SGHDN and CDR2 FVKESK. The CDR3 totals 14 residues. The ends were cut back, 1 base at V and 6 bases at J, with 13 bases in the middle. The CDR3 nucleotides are TGTGCCAGCAGCCAAGTAGGGGTAGGGTTCGAGCAGTACTTC. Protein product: CASSQVGVGFEQYF.

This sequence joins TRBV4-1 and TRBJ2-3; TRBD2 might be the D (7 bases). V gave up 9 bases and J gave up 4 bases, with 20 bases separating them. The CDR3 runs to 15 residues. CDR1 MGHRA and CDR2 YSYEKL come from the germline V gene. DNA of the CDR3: TGCGCCAGTTACCAGGGGCGGGGAGGGTCAGATACGCAGTATTTT. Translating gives CASYQGRGGSDTQYF.

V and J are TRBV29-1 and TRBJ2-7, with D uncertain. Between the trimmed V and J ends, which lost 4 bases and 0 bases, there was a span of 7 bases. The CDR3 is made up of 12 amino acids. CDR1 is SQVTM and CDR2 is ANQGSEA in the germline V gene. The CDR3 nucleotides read TGCAGCGTTGCTTTCAGCTCCTACGAGCAGTACTTC. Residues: CSVAFSSYEQYF.

The CDR3 protein is CASSLGGGAYNEQFF. In DNA, the CDR3 is TGCGCCAGCAGCTTGGGCGGGGGGGCGTACAATGAGCAGTTCTTC. V gene TRBV5-1 combines with J gene TRBJ2-1; TRBD2 matches 9 bases. The germline V gene has CDR1 SGHRS and CDR2 YFSETQ. With 0 bases clipped from V and 4 bases from J, the junction kept 2 bases outside the gene matches. This CDR3 is 15 amino acids long.

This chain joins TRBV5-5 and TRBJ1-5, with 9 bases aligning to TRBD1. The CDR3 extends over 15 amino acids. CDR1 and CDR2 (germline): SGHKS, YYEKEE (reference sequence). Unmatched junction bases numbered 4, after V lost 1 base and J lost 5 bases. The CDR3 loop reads CASSLYRDRDQPQHF. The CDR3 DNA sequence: TGTGCCAGCAGCTTGTACCGGGACAGGGATCAGCCCCAGCATTTT.

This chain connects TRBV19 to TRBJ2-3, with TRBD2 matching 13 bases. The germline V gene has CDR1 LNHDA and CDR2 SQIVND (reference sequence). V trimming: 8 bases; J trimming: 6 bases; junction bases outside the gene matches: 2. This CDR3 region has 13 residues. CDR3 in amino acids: CASRLAGGDTQYF. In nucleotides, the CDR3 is TGTGCCAGTCGACTAGCGGGGGGTGATACGCAGTATTTT.

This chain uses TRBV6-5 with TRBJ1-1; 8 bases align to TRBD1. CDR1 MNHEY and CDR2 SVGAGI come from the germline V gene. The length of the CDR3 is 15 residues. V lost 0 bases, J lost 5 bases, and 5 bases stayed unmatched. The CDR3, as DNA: TGTGCCAGCAGTTACTCGAGACAGGGGCGGACTGAAGCTTTCTTT. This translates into CASSYSRQGRTEAFF.

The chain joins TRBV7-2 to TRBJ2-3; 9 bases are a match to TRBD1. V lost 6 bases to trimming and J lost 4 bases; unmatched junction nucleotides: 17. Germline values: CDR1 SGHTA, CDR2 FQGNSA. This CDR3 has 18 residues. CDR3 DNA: TGTGCCAGCAGTCCCAGAGGGGACAGGGTTCTGGTGCCAGATACGCAGTATTTT. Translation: CASSPRGDRVLVPDTQYF.

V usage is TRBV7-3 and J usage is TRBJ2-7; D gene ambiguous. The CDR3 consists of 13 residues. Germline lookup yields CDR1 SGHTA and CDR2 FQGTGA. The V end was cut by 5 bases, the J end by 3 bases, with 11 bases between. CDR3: CASSPQYNYEQYF. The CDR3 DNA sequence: TGTGCCAGCAGCCCGCAGTATAACTACGAGCAGTACTTC.